Following are 30 T cell receptor beta chains from one sample sequenced in a study of cytomegalovirus exposure and HLA in healthy donors. The PCR employed 60 Vbeta primers together with 13 Jbeta primers. Sequencing used immunoSEQ multiplex PCR; TCRdb keeps in-frame clones, though not all of them. This sample has about 70,000 clones, with 70% to 90% found just once. Sequencing was performed on PBMCs. Receptor source: a woman aged 25 to 39 in good health and CMV-seronegative.

In this sample, this clone turned up a few times. The rearrangement joins TRBV4-1 to TRBJ2-2; D remains ambiguous. The germline CDR1 and CDR2 sequences are MGHRA and YSYEKL. The CDR3 contains 14 residues. V was shortened by 4 bases and J by 4 bases, with 10 bases between the two germline ends. The chain's CDR3 is CASSLSRFTGELFF. The CDR3 DNA reads TGCGCCAGCAGCCTGTCTCGGTTCACCGGGGAGCTGTTTTTT.

The chain uses TRBV19 and TRBJ1-1; possible D gene TRBD1, 5 bases. This CDR3 has 16 amino acids. V lost 3 bases to trimming and J lost 3 bases, with 17 bases between them. Per germline, CDR1 LNHDA and CDR2 SQIVND (reference sequence). Here the CDR3 DNA reads TGTGCCAGTAGTATCGTCGCAGGGAACCAGGACACTGAAGCTTTCTTT. This translates into CASSIVAGNQDTEAFF. Looking up the rest from reference TRBV19 and TRBJ1-1 gives the full variable domain: DGGITQSPKYLFRKEGQNVTLSCEQNLNHDAMYWYRQDPGQGLRLIYYSQIVNDFQKGDIAEGYSVSREKKESFPLTVTSAQKNPTAFYLCASSIVAGNQDTEAFFGQGTRLTVV.

The gene calls are TRBV30 and TRBJ2-4; tentatively, D is TRBD1 (5 bases). Germline V gene sequence: CDR1 GTSNPN, CDR2 SVGIG (reference sequence). The ends were cut back, 0 bases at V and 7 bases at J, with 10 bases in the middle. This CDR3 is built from 13 residues. The CDR3: CAWSVPRANIQYF. CDR3 bases: TGTGCCTGGAGTGTACCCAGGGCGAACATTCAGTACTTC. The full variable domain, with the rest looked up from reference TRBV30 and TRBJ2-4, is SQTIHQWPATLVQPVGSPLSLECTVEGTSNPNLYWYRQAAGRGLQLLFYSVGIGQISSEVPQNLSASRPQDRQFILSSKKLLLSDSGFYLCAWSVPRANIQYFGAGTRLSVL.

The genes are TRBV5-1 and TRBJ2-4; TRBD2 matches 8 bases. CDR3 length equals 16 residues. V trimming: 3 bases; J trimming: 8 bases; junction bases outside the gene matches: 13. Germline V gene lookup returns CDR1 SGHRS and CDR2 YFSETQ. This CDR3 reads CASSSYGSGGGDIQYF. In nucleotides, the CDR3 is TGCGCCAGCAGCTCATATGGAAGCGGGGGAGGGGACATTCAGTACTTC.

The V gene is TRBV19, the J gene TRBJ2-7; D is possibly TRBD2 (7 bases). The CDR3 runs to 15 residues. V lost 2 bases and J 0 bases, leaving 11 bases between the germline ends. Germline V gene data show CDR1 as LNHDA and CDR2 as SQIVND (reference sequence). The CDR3 DNA reads as TGTGCCAGTAGTATACGGGGGGCAAGCTCCTACGAGCAGTACTTC. It specifies CASSIRGASSYEQYF.

In this sample, this clone turned up once. CDR3 nucleotides: TGTGCCTGGAGTCACGGGGGGTTTACCAATCTTGCCCAGCATTTT. Protein: CAWSHGGFTNLAQHF. V usage is TRBV30 and J usage is TRBJ1-5; tentative D call: TRBD1 (5 bases). The CDR3 extends over 15 amino acids. CDR1 is GTSNPN and CDR2 is SVGIG in the germline V gene (reference sequence). The germline V and J ends were trimmed by 2 bases and 11 bases, with 22 bases remaining between them.

V is TRBV27 and J is TRBJ2-1, with 8 bases matching TRBD2. From germline, CDR1 is MNHEY and CDR2 SMNVEV (reference sequence). Unmatched junction bases numbered 5, after V lost 7 bases and J lost 0 bases. The CDR3 is made up of 15 amino acids. This chain's CDR3 is CASTQRGSSYNEQFF. CDR3 sequence (DNA): TGTGCCAGCACCCAGCGGGGGAGCTCCTACAATGAGCAGTTCTTC.

This chain connects TRBV6-5 to TRBJ2-3; tentatively, D is TRBD1 (5 bases). Trimming removed 5 bases from V and 0 bases from J, with 9 bases in between. The CDR3 is made up of 14 amino acids. Germline V gene lookup returns CDR1 MNHEY and CDR2 SVGAGI. The CDR3 reads CASSDRASTDTQYF. The CDR3 nucleotides read TGTGCCAGCAGTGACAGAGCTAGCACAGATACGCAGTATTTT.

V gene TRBV7-9 combines with J gene TRBJ2-7, with a weak D call TRBD2 (6 bases). Trimming stripped 3 bases from V and 3 bases from J, with 15 bases between. The germline gives CDR1 SEHNR, CDR2 FQNEAQ (reference sequence). There are 15 residues in the CDR3. In nucleotides, the CDR3 is TGTGCCAGCAGCTTGGAGGGGAGAAGGGGCTACGAGCAGTACTTC. It encodes CASSLEGRRGYEQYF.

The genes are TRBV11-2 and TRBJ1-5; D gene unclear. In germline, CDR1 is SGHAT, CDR2 FQNNGV. V was cut by 9 bases and J by 3 bases, with 12 bases left in between. The CDR3 length is 13 residues. The CDR3 region is CASGNGDNQPQHF. CDR3 DNA: TGTGCCAGTGGGAACGGGGACAATCAGCCCCAGCATTTT.

The rearrangement joins TRBV6-5 to TRBJ1-5; possibly TRBD1 for D (6 bases). This CDR3 has 15 residues. Trimming shortened V by 0 bases and J by 7 bases, and 13 bases separated the two germline ends. Germline values: CDR1 MNHEY, CDR2 SVGAGI. The CDR3 DNA is TGTGCCAGCAGTTACTCACAGGGTGCCCGGCAGCCCCAGCATTTT. It is translated as CASSYSQGARQPQHF.

The chain uses TRBV19 and TRBJ2-1; 12 nucleotides line up with TRBD2. Germline trimming cut 5 bases from V and 8 bases from J; bases unmatched to any gene: 10. The germline V gene has CDR1 LNHDA and CDR2 SQIVND (reference sequence). The length of the CDR3 is 16 residues. The CDR3: CASSVPSGRAHDEQFF. CDR3 DNA: TGTGCCAGTAGTGTCCCTAGCGGGAGGGCTCACGATGAGCAGTTCTTC.

The chain employs TRBV10-3 and TRBJ2-3, with D tentatively TRBD2 (5 bases). The V end was cut by 0 bases, the J end by 0 bases, with 10 bases between. The CDR3 has 16 amino acids. Germline values: CDR1 ENHRY, CDR2 SYGVKD. The CDR3 DNA is TGTGCCATCAGTGAGTCGGCAGCGGCTAGCACAGATACGCAGTATTTT. Its translation: CAISESAAASTDTQYF.

This chain joins TRBV10-2 and TRBJ1-1; 7 bases match TRBD1. The CDR3 has 14 residues. Germline V gene data show CDR1 as WSHSY and CDR2 as SAAADI. J was trimmed by 7 bases and V by 7 bases; bases with no gene match: 12. The CDR3 DNA sequence: TGCGCCAGCACTCCGCCCGACAGGGAACGTGAAGCTTTCTTT. Translating it yields CASTPPDREREAFF.

The gene calls are TRBV11-3 and TRBJ2-7; D possibly corresponds to TRBD2 (5 bases). Germline-derived CDR1 and CDR2 are SGHNT and YENEEA. The CDR3 is 15 residues long. Trimming stripped 5 bases from V and 0 bases from J, with 14 bases between. Here the CDR3 reads CASSRGGPSSYEQYF. The CDR3 DNA follows: TGTGCCAGCAGCCGTGGCGGGCCGAGCTCCTACGAGCAGTACTTC.

The chain is built from TRBV7-2 and TRBJ2-7, with D perhaps matching TRBD2 (5 bases). V dropped 0 bases and J dropped 2 bases, with 8 bases sitting between them. The CDR3 spans 14 residues. Germline CDR1 SGHTA, CDR2 FQGNSA. CDR3 loop: CASSLARAPYEQYF. The DNA for the CDR3 is TGTGCCAGCAGCTTAGCGAGGGCCCCCTACGAGCAGTACTTC.

The V and J genes are TRBV6-4 and TRBJ2-3; 13 bases are shared with TRBD2. V lost 11 bases, J lost 5 bases, and 13 bases stayed unmatched. CDR1 is MRHNA and CDR2 is SNTAGT in the germline V gene. The CDR3 extends over 16 amino acids. The CDR3 loop reads CARKSLAGGPRDTQYF. The CDR3 nucleotides are TGTGCCCGTAAGTCACTAGCGGGAGGGCCGAGAGATACGCAGTATTTT.

This clone was counted between two and nine times. V and J are TRBV4-2 and TRBJ2-1; D call uncertain. The CDR3 consists of 17 residues. CDR1 is LGHNA and CDR2 is YNFKEQ in the germline V gene. With 0 bases removed from V and 6 bases from J, the gap between germline ends came to 18 bases. The DNA for the CDR3 is TGTGCCAGCAGCCAAGATCCTGCGGAGCGAGGCCTCAATGAGCAGTTCTTC. As protein: CASSQDPAERGLNEQFF.

The V gene is TRBV7-9, the J gene TRBJ1-3, with TRBD1 matching over 8 bases. This CDR3 is 17 amino acids long. J gave up 6 bases and V 4 bases, and 14 bases lay outside the gene matches. Germline CDR1 and CDR2: SEHNR and FQNEAQ (reference sequence). The CDR3 DNA reads TGTGCCAGCAGCTCTTGGGGACAGGCGACTCTGGAAAACACCATATATTTT. Translated: CASSSWGQATLENTIYF.

CDR3 sequence reads: CASSFDSNHIYGYTF. CDR3 DNA: TGTGCCAGCAGCTTCGACAGCAACCACATCTATGGCTACACCTTC. The chain recombines TRBV5-6 with TRBJ1-2; tentatively, D is TRBD1 (5 bases). Trimming cost V 2 bases and J 4 bases, with 15 bases left between them. Germline assignment: CDR1 SGHDT and CDR2 YYEEEE. The CDR3 loop spans 15 amino acids.

The J gene is TRBJ2-1, the V gene TRBV19, with D unclear. V was clipped by 5 bases and J by 6 bases, with 8 bases between them. Looked up from germline, CDR1 is LNHDA and CDR2 is SQIVND (reference sequence). This CDR3 contains 12 residues. The CDR3 DNA follows: TGTGCCAGTAGTCCCTCCCCCAATGAGCAGTTCTTC. The encoded protein is CASSPSPNEQFF.

The chain combines TRBV30 with TRBJ1-3, with D possibly TRBD1 on 5 matching bases. Germline CDR1 GTSNPN, CDR2 SVGIG (reference sequence). The CDR3 loop spans 14 amino acids. The ends were cut back, 4 bases at V and 3 bases at J, with 13 bases in the middle. The CDR3 protein is CAWTEQVFGNTIYF. CDR3 bases: TGTGCCTGGACTGAACAGGTTTTTGGAAACACCATATATTTT.

Written as DNA, the CDR3 is TGTGCCAGCAGTTACTCGGACAGGACCACAAATTCACCCCTCCACTTT. Protein product: CASSYSDRTTNSPLHF. The chain joins TRBV6-5 to TRBJ1-6, with 7 bases aligning to TRBD1. V gave up 0 bases and J gave up 7 bases; unmatched junction bases: 6. CDR3 length: 16 residues. The germline V gene has CDR1 MNHEY and CDR2 SVGAGI.

The chain uses TRBV12-5 and TRBJ2-3, with 7 bases matching TRBD2. The CDR3 sequence is 12 residues long. The germline V gene has CDR1 LGHNT and CDR2 FRNRAP. V lost 7 bases, J lost 13 bases, and 11 bases stayed unmatched. The CDR3 DNA follows: TGTGCTAGTGACAAAGGGAGGGGAATGAAGTATTTT. It encodes CASDKGRGMKYF.

CDR3 in amino acids: CASSYTSTNEKLFF. As DNA, the CDR3 is TGTGCCAGCAGTTACACCTCAACTAATGAAAAACTGTTTTTT. V usage is TRBV9 and J usage is TRBJ1-4; D gene ambiguous. CDR1 SGDLS and CDR2 YYNGEE come from the germline V gene. This CDR3 spans 14 amino acids. V shed 5 bases and J shed 0 bases, with 8 bases lying between them.

V usage is TRBV19 and J usage is TRBJ2-4; D might be TRBD2 (7 bases). The CDR3 totals 16 residues. Trimming removed 5 bases from V and 3 bases from J, with 17 bases in between. The germline V gene encodes CDR1 LNHDA and CDR2 SQIVND (reference sequence). CDR3 amino acids: CASSRASGGGKNIQYF. The CDR3 region has the DNA TGTGCCAGTAGTCGGGCTTCGGGGGGCGGCAAAAACATTCAGTACTTC. Looking up the rest from reference TRBV19 and TRBJ2-4 gives the full variable domain: DGGITQSPKYLFRKEGQNVTLSCEQNLNHDAMYWYRQDPGQGLRLIYYSQIVNDFQKGDIAEGYSVSREKKESFPLTVTSAQKNPTAFYLCASSRASGGGKNIQYFGAGTRLSVL.

V and J are TRBV9 and TRBJ2-3, with D perhaps matching TRBD2 (7 bases). The germline gives CDR1 SGDLS, CDR2 YYNGEE. Trimming removed 3 bases at V and 3 bases at J, with 14 bases between. The CDR3 consists of 15 residues. The CDR3 here is CASSAGAGATDTQYF. CDR3 bases: TGTGCCAGCAGCGCAGGGGCGGGAGCTACAGATACGCAGTATTTT. The variable domain in full, with the rest retrieved from reference TRBV9 and TRBJ2-3, is DSGVTQTPKHLITATGQRVTLRCSPRSGDLSVYWYQQSLDQGLQFLIQYYNGEERAKGNILERFSAQQFPDLHSELNLSSLELGDSALYFCASSAGAGATDTQYFGPGTRLTVL.

The chain links TRBV7-3 to TRBJ2-1, with D possibly being TRBD2 (6 bases). The CDR3 runs 15 residues. CDR1 SGHTA and CDR2 FQGTGA come from the germline V gene. The V end lost 3 bases, the J end lost 0 bases, and 9 bases lay between the germline ends. CDR3 DNA: TGTGCCAGCAGCTTGGTCGGGAGCTCCTACAATGAGCAGTTCTTC. This codes for CASSLVGSSYNEQFF.

In this sample, this clone turned up a few times. CDR3 loop: CASSQVSGRASYNEQFF. For the CDR3, the DNA is TGCGCCAGCAGCCAAGTTAGCGGGAGGGCTTCCTACAATGAGCAGTTCTTC. The chain links TRBV4-1 to TRBJ2-1; 11 nucleotides match TRBD2. The junction had 3 bases not matched to a gene; V was cut back by 1 base and J by 1 base. This CDR3 region has 17 residues. Germline values: CDR1 MGHRA, CDR2 YSYEKL.

The V gene is TRBV5-1, the J gene TRBJ2-3; possibly TRBD2 for D (6 bases). The CDR3 is 15 residues long. CDR1 and CDR2 from the germline V gene are SGHRS and YFSETQ. Trimming shortened V by 4 bases and J by 0 bases, and 12 bases separated the two germline ends. Written as DNA, the CDR3 is TGCGCCAGCAGCGGAGGGGTTTCGAGCACAGATACGCAGTATTTT. Translating gives CASSGGVSSTDTQYF.